A selection of T cell receptor beta chains follows, all from one sample in a study of T cell repertoires in cytomegalovirus infection. TCRdb called the reads again in MiXCR, with one record for every CDR3 protein. The sample records a few hundred thousand distinct CDR3 sequences, 25% to 35% being singletons. Their recognized antigens are unknown. Sequences were derived from cultured PBMCs, sampled from culture after CMV antigen stimulation. The receptors stem from a human donor in good health (CMV status not recorded). Some clones in this sample may be carry-over from other donors' samples. CDR3s include the opening cysteine and the closing phenylalanine or tryptophan. The D gene is left open where the match is weak. Clone size is not always given. Where it is, it says once, few, many or a class for expanded clones.

d_gene	v_gene	abundance	j_gene	CDR3nt	CDR3aa
-	TRBV7-2	few	TRBJ2-4	TGTGCCAGCAGCCCGGTTCTAGGACTAGCCAAAAACATTCAGTACTTC	CASSPVLGLAKNIQYF
-	TRBV12-3/TRBV12-4	-	TRBJ1-1	TGTGCCAGCAGTTCACCGAATGGGGTGAACGCTGAAGCTTTCTTT	CASSSPNGVNAEAFF
TRBD2	TRBV14	few	TRBJ2-1	TGTGCCAGCAGCACGGGACTACTCTACAATGAGCAGTTCTTC	CASSTGLLYNEQFF
TRBD2	TRBV6-5	few	TRBJ2-7	TGTGCCAGCAGTTACGGGGCGGGAGGGACCTCCTACGAGCAGTACTTC	CASSYGAGGTSYEQYF
TRBD2	TRBV7-2	-	TRBJ2-1	TGTGCCAGCAGCTTAGGGTGGGGGCCATTAGCGGGAGAAAACAATGAGCAGTTCTTC	CASSLGWGPLAGENNEQFF
-	TRBV7-8	-	TRBJ2-1	TGTGCCAGCAGCTTAGTTCGGGCGTCGGTGATCTTC	CASSLVRASVIF
TRBD1	TRBV6-6	-	TRBJ1-6	TGTGCCAGCAGCCGCGCTTTACCGGGACAGGCCTATAATTCACCCCTCCACTTT	CASSRALPGQAYNSPLHF
-	TRBV12-3/TRBV12-4	-	TRBJ1-1	TGTGCCAGCAGTCGCTACAGGGCTCAGACTGAAGCTTTCTTT	CASSRYRAQTEAFF
-	TRBV4-3	few	TRBJ2-5	TGCGCCAGCAGCCAAGATTTGGCAGGGCCCCAAGAGACCCAGTACTTC	CASSQDLAGPQETQYF
-	TRBV12-3/TRBV12-4	few	TRBJ1-5	TGTGCCAGCAAAGGCAGGGGATCTCATAGCAATCAGCCCCAGCATTTT	CASKGRGSHSNQPQHF
TRBD2	TRBV7-8	many	TRBJ2-2	TGTGCCAGCAGCGTTGATGAGGGGAGGGCAAACACCGGGGAGCTGTTTTTT	CASSVDEGRANTGELFF
TRBD2	TRBV6-5	few	TRBJ2-7	TGTGCCAGCAGTACCGGGACTAGCTACGAGCAGTACTTC	CASSTGTSYEQYF
TRBD2	TRBV6-2/TRBV6-3	few	TRBJ2-3	TGTGCCAGCAGTCGCAGACTAGCGGAGCGAGATACGCAGTATTTT	CASSRRLAERDTQYF
-	TRBV14	-	TRBJ2-2	TGTGCCAGCAGCCAAACCACGGGACGGGACACCGGGGAGCTGTTTTTT	CASSQTTGRDTGELFF
-	TRBV4-1	-	TRBJ1-1	TGCGCCAGCAGCCAAGGGCCCCGGGACACTCGATTGGACACTGAAGCTTTCTTT	CASSQGPRDTRLDTEAFF
-	TRBV6-6	-	TRBJ1-1	TGTGCCAGCAGACATACCTGGGGAAATGCGGCTGAAGCTTTCTTT	CASRHTWGNAAEAFF
-	TRBV14	few	TRBJ1-1	TGTGCCAGCAGCCATGCCGGGACACACAACACTGAAGCTTTCTTT	CASSHAGTHNTEAFF
TRBD1	TRBV6-1	few	TRBJ1-2	TGTGCCAGCAGAGTTTACCCCACCCGGGACAGGGGCCTTCTTCACTATGGCTACACCTTC	CASRVYPTRDRGLLHYGYTF
TRBD2	TRBV11-3	-	TRBJ2-3	TGTGCCAGCAGCTCGGGAACTAGCGGGAGGGTGAGAGATACGCAGTATTTT	CASSSGTSGRVRDTQYF
-	TRBV7-4	once	TRBJ1-3	TGTGCCAGCAGCTTCCGTCGGGACTCTGGAAACACCATATATTTT	CASSFRRDSGNTIYF
-	TRBV7-9	-	TRBJ2-1	TGTGCCAGCAGCTTATCGGCGAGCTCCTACAATGAGCAGTTCTTC	CASSLSASSYNEQFF
TRBD2	TRBV7-3	-	TRBJ2-2	TGTGCCAGCAGCTTAAATAGCGGGGGGGCCTCGAACACCGGGGAGCTGTTTTTT	CASSLNSGGASNTGELFF
TRBD1	TRBV4-1	-	TRBJ1-1	TGCGCCAGCAGTGAGGGCAGGGGGCTTATCGTGAACACTGAAGCTTTCTTT	CASSEGRGLIVNTEAFF
-	TRBV12-3/TRBV12-4	few	TRBJ1-4	TGTGCCAGCAGTTCCCGGGGAGGAAATGAAAAACTGTTTTTT	CASSSRGGNEKLFF
TRBD1	TRBV7-9	few	TRBJ1-2	TGTGCCAGCAGCTTAGATTTTGGCACAGGGGGCTATGGCTACACCTTC	CASSLDFGTGGYGYTF
-	TRBV5-6	few	TRBJ1-2	TGTGCCAGCAGCTCTCAGGGACCTAACTATGGCTACACCTTC	CASSSQGPNYGYTF
TRBD1	TRBV9	-	TRBJ2-3	TGTGCCAGCAGCGTCGAAGGGGGCGGAGATACGCAGTATTTT	CASSVEGGGDTQYF
TRBD1	TRBV19	-	TRBJ2-1	TGTGCCAGTAGTACGGACAGGGACAATGAGCAGTTCTTC	CASSTDRDNEQFF
-	TRBV6-2/TRBV6-3	few	TRBJ1-1	TGTGCCAGCAGTTACGGCAGGGGTGGAACTGAAGCTTTCTTT	CASSYGRGGTEAFF
-	TRBV7-2	-	TRBJ2-6	TGTGCCAGCAGCTTAGCCTTGGGTTCTGGGGCCAACGTCCTGACTTTC	CASSLALGSGANVLTF
-	TRBV7-2	many	TRBJ2-1	TGTGCCAGCAGCAGGGGCCCTATCAATGAGCAGTTCTTC	CASSRGPINEQFF
-	TRBV20-1	few	TRBJ1-5	TGCAGTGCTAGAGCGGCAGGAAGTTATCAGCCCCAGCATTTT	CSARAAGSYQPQHF
-	TRBV7-2	many	TRBJ2-4	TGTGCCAGCAGCTTAGGGGGGCTAGCCAAAAACATTCAGTACTTC	CASSLGGLAKNIQYF
TRBD1	TRBV7-2	-	TRBJ1-2	TGTGCCAGCAGCACGGGGGACAGGGCTAATGGCTACACCTTC	CASSTGDRANGYTF
TRBD2	TRBV13	few	TRBJ2-5	TGTGCCAGCAGCACCGAGCGGGAGAGGCCGGAGACCCAGTACTTC	CASSTERERPETQYF
-	TRBV2	few	TRBJ1-1	TGTGCCAGCCGTAGGGGGATGAACACTGAAGCTTTCTTT	CASRRGMNTEAFF
-	TRBV24-1	few	TRBJ2-6	TGTGCCACCAGTGACCGAGGACTGAGCTCTGGGGCCAACGTCCTGACTTTC	CATSDRGLSSGANVLTF
-	TRBV11-2	-	TRBJ1-6	TGTGCCAGCAGCATGGCGGGTGGCAGGGGATCGGTTTCACCCCTCCACTTT	CASSMAGGRGSVSPLHF
TRBD1	TRBV10-3	-	TRBJ2-5	TGTGCCGCTTCCGGGACAGTTCTCCCTGGGGAGACCCAGTACTTC	CAASGTVLPGETQYF
-	TRBV6-6	-	TRBJ1-1	TGTGCCAGCAGTGAGAACACCTGGAACACTGAAGCTTTCTTT	CASSENTWNTEAFF
-	TRBV7-2	many	TRBJ1-3	TGTGCCAGCAGCTTAGCCAGTAGCTCTGGAAACACCATATATTTT	CASSLASSSGNTIYF
-	TRBV28	-	TRBJ1-4	TGTGCCAGCAGACGATGGACAGACTCTAATGAAAAACTGTTTTTT	CASRRWTDSNEKLFF